The 6 T cell receptor beta chains below all came from one sample that was sequenced in a study of cytomegalovirus exposure and HLA in healthy donors. Sequencing was performed with immunoSEQ multiplex PCR; in TCRdb, only in-frame clones are kept and a portion is missing. The repertoire holds around 300,000 clones, roughly 87% seen once, with roughly 1.1% in the top ten. Sequencing was performed on PBMCs. These TCRs come from a young woman in good health and CMV-seropositive.

The chain carries TRBV7-6 and TRBJ2-1; 10 positions match TRBD2. This CDR3 spans 16 amino acids. V shed 3 bases and J 9 bases; nucleotides not matched to a gene: 11. Germline loops: CDR1 SGHVS, CDR2 FNYEAQ. The CDR3 DNA reads as TGTGCCAGCAGCTTTTCCTTAGCGGGGGGATATACTGAGCAGTTCTTC. Its protein product is CASSFSLAGGYTEQFF.

This clone was seen just once. The chain uses TRBV7-3 and TRBJ2-1; 11 bases map to TRBD1. This CDR3 region has 15 residues. The ends lost 4 bases at V and 3 bases at J; junction bases unmatched: 2. Germline values: CDR1 SGHTA, CDR2 FQGTGA. CDR3 sequence reads: CASSSGTGGYNEQFF. In nucleotides, the CDR3 is TGTGCCAGCAGCTCCGGGACAGGGGGCTACAATGAGCAGTTCTTC.

The rearrangement uses TRBV7-6 and TRBJ1-1, with D possibly matching TRBD1 (5 bases). The germline V and J ends were trimmed by 1 base and 1 base, with 7 bases remaining between them. Per germline, CDR1 SGHVS and CDR2 FNYEAQ. The CDR3 consists of 14 residues. The CDR3 bases are TGTGCCAGCAGCTTAGAGGGGCCGAACACTGAAGCTTTCTTT. As protein: CASSLEGPNTEAFF. The whole variable domain, filled in from reference TRBV7-6 and TRBJ1-1, reads GAGVSQSPRYKVTKRGQDVALRCDPISGHVSLYWYRQALGQGPEFLTYFNYEAQQDKSGLPNDRFSAERPEGSISTLTIQRTEQRDSAMYRCASSLEGPNTEAFFGQGTRLTVV.

The gene calls are TRBV29-1 and TRBJ2-4; D is unresolved. Trimming left V 6 bases short and J 1 base short, with 10 bases between. Germline V gives CDR1 SQVTM, CDR2 ANQGSEA. The CDR3 is 13 residues long. This CDR3 is CSVASSAKNIQYF. The DNA of the CDR3 is TGCAGCGTGGCCTCCTCGGCCAAAAACATTCAGTACTTC.

The chain couples TRBV15 to TRBJ1-5, with D hard to call. The CDR3 runs 15 residues. V shed 1 base and J shed 3 bases, with 10 bases lying between them. Germline-derived CDR1 and CDR2 are LNHNV and YYDKDF (reference sequence). CDR3 in amino acids: CATSRVGFTNQPQHF. The CDR3 bases are TGTGCCACCAGCAGAGTAGGGTTCACCAATCAGCCCCAGCATTTT.

This rearrangement joins TRBV4-3 to TRBJ1-6, with 10 bases matching TRBD1. Germline V gene data show CDR1 as LGHNA and CDR2 as YSLEER. The CDR3 covers 15 residues. Germline trimming cut 0 bases from V and 7 bases from J; bases unmatched to any gene: 0. This CDR3 is CASSQEGQGNSPLHF. The CDR3 DNA is TGCGCCAGCAGCCAAGAGGGACAGGGGAATTCACCCCTCCACTTT.